Sequencing of this T cell receptor beta chain was carried out in a study of T cell changes during pregnancy in multiple sclerosis. Profiling relied on immunoSEQ multiplex PCR, and the TCRdb table lists in-frame clones only, not all of them. The sample holds tens of thousands of clones, approximately 91% seen once. This clone was detected a few times. The sequenced sample was CD4+ T cells from peripheral blood mononuclear cells, obtained before pregnancy. The source is a female donor with multiple sclerosis, enrolled in a pregnancy study.

The CDR3, as DNA: TGTGCCAGCAGCACAGGCCCTGAAGCTTTCTTT. This sequence encodes CASSTGPEAFF. The V and J genes are TRBV9 and TRBJ1-1; perhaps TRBD1 as D (5 bases). V was clipped by 4 bases and J by 6 bases, with 7 bases between them. This CDR3 is 11 amino acids long. Looked up from germline, CDR1 is SGDLS and CDR2 is YYNGEE.